This T cell receptor (beta chain) was sequenced during a study of blood T cell repertoires in COVID-19. Across the study: The United States, Italy and Spain supplied acute and convalescent COVID-19 samples. Sources were T cells, B-cell-depleted T cells, or PBMCs; the material itself was cDNA or gDNA.

As handled by the study authors: Using reference gene primer amplification, nucleated cell counts were estimated. Assay: immunoSEQ multiplex PCR; the TCRdb copy retains only in-frame clones and omits some. That table furnishes V, J and clone size, whereas the DNA furnished D and trimming. The table lists 80,000 to 100,000 clones, roughly 78% of them singletons. Trimming removed 3 bases from V and 5 bases from J; junction bases left unmatched: 5. Germline assignment: CDR1 GTSNPN and CDR2 SVGIG (reference sequence). The CDR3 runs 15 residues. Sequencing was performed on peripheral blood. The chain recombines TRBV30 with TRBJ1-6, with 9 nucleotides matching TRBD1. The clonotype originates from a woman aged 70-85 years with acute or convalescent COVID-19. The CDR3 reads CAWRRTGVDNSPLHF. The DNA for the CDR3 is TGTGCCTGGAGAAGGACAGGGGTGGATAATTCACCCCTCCACTTT.